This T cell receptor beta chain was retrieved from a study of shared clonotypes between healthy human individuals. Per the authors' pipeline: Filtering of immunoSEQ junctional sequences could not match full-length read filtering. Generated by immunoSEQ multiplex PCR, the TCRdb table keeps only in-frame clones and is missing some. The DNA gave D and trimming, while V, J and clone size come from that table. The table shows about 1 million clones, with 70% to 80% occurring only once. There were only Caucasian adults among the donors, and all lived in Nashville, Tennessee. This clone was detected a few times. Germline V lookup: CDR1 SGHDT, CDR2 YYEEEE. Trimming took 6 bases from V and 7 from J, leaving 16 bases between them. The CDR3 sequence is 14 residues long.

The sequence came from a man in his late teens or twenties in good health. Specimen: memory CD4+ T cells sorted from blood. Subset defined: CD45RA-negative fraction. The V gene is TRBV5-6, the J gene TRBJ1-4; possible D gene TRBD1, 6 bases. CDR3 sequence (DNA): TGTGCCAGCACCCGTGGGGGCCGATTTGAAAAACTGTTTTTT. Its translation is CASTRGGRFEKLFF. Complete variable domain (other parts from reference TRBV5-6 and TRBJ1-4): DAGVTQSPTHLIKTRGQQVTLRCSPKSGHDTVSWYQQALGQGPQFIFQYYEEEERQRGNFPDRFSGHQFPNYSSELNVNALLLGDSALYLCASTRGGRFEKLFFGSGTQLSVL.